This T cell receptor (beta chain) was observed in a study of Graves' ophthalmopathy and Graves' hyperthyroidism. Unmatched junction bases numbered 2, after V lost 3 bases and J lost 1 base. Germline CDR1 is GTSNPN and CDR2 is SVGIG (reference sequence). The CDR3 has 14 amino acids. This clonotype was recorded many times. Its antigen is unknown. General study results and limits: The model's prediction of ophthalmopathy progression had roughly 68% sensitivity and roughly 72% specificity.

Amplification of the TCR beta CDR3 regions used RNA transcripts (as template). HTBI-primed first-round RT-PCR preceded second-round multiplex PCR. TCRdb reprocessed the multiplex PCR reads with MiXCR, giving one entry per CDR3 protein. The sample consists of 340,000 or so distinct CDR3 sequences, about a sixth of them appearing once. The material sequenced was peripheral blood. The receptor comes from an adult man with Graves' ophthalmopathy. This rearrangement joins TRBV30 to TRBJ2-2; 7 bases fit TRBD1. CDR3 loop: CAWRRTGNTGELFF. The CDR3 region has the DNA TGTGCCTGGAGGAGGACAGGGAACACCGGGGAGCTGTTTTTT. The whole variable domain, remainder taken from reference TRBV30 and TRBJ2-2, is SQTIHQWPATLVQPVGSPLSLECTVEGTSNPNLYWYRQAAGRGLQLLFYSVGIGQISSEVPQNLSASRPQDRQFILSSKKLLLSDSGFYLCAWRRTGNTGELFFGEGSRLTVL.